The clone carrying this TCR beta chain was counted at least ten times. Its antigen is not known. In TCRdb, the reads were re-called with MiXCR into one record per CDR3 protein. The repertoire has more than 90,000 distinct CDR3 sequences, 9.5% to 13% of them found once; the top ten carry roughly 31%. This sample was taken from a study of T cell repertoires in cytomegalovirus infection. At the level of the study: Public TCR beta signatures were indicative of both CMV infection and a matching HLA type. Overall study results and limits: Cumulative frequency (of public TCR beta family members) identified carriers of CMV plus the relevant HLA. Dominating the ex vivo response were TCR beta clonotypes that were CMV-specific and HLA-C-restricted.

This CDR3 spans 15 amino acids. Per the germline V gene, CDR1 is LNHDA and CDR2 is SQIVND (reference sequence). Trimming took 2 bases from V and 2 from J; bases not matched to a gene: 4. The specimen sequenced was PBMCs, sequenced either directly or after in vitro stimulation (not recorded which). This receptor was obtained from a human donor in good health (CMV status not recorded). Some clones in this sample may be carry-over from other donors' samples. The chain carries TRBV19 and TRBJ2-3; 7 nucleotides align to TRBD2. CDR3 DNA sequence: TGTGCCAGTAGTATACTAGCGGATTTCACAGATACGCAGTATTTT. Translated, it gives CASSILADFTDTQYF. The variable domain in full, completed from reference TRBV19 and TRBJ2-3, reads DGGITQSPKYLFRKEGQNVTLSCEQNLNHDAMYWYRQDPGQGLRLIYYSQIVNDFQKGDIAEGYSVSREKKESFPLTVTSAQKNPTAFYLCASSILADFTDTQYFGPGTRLTVL.